Shown below are 21 T cell receptor beta chains from a single sample sequenced in a study of cytomegalovirus exposure and HLA in healthy donors. The PCR employed 60 Vbeta primers together with 13 Jbeta primers. Data came from immunoSEQ multiplex PCR; TCRdb stores just in-frame clones and leaves some out. The sample lists approximately 240,000 clones; about 81% were seen once. The sample was PBMCs. These receptors all come from a middle-aged woman in good health and CMV-seropositive.

This chain joins TRBV5-5 and TRBJ2-7; D possibly corresponds to TRBD2 (6 bases). Trimming left V 4 bases short and J 3 bases short, with 14 bases between. This CDR3 is built from 14 residues. CDR1 is SGHKS, CDR2 YYEKEE, per germline (reference sequence). The CDR3 sequence: CASSPLGGDYEQYF. Here the CDR3 DNA reads TGTGCCAGCAGCCCCCTAGGCGGGGACTACGAGCAGTACTTC.

V usage is TRBV9 and J usage is TRBJ2-5; D is perhaps TRBD2 (6 bases). This CDR3 has 14 residues. Germline V lookup: CDR1 SGDLS, CDR2 YYNGEE. Trimming shortened V by 0 bases and J by 2 bases, and 8 bases separated the two germline ends. CDR3 in DNA: TGTGCCAGCAGCGTAGCTGGACTACAAGAGACCCAGTACTTC. Amino acid sequence: CASSVAGLQETQYF.

On this clone itself: An end of the junction differs from the germline gene, which may be a read error. The rearrangement joins TRBV29-1 to TRBJ1-2; 7 nucleotides align to TRBD1. The CDR3 extends over 15 amino acids. From germline, CDR1 is SQVTM and CDR2 ANQGSEA. For the CDR3, the DNA is TGCAGCGTGGAAGAACAGGGGTCCAGAGACTATGGCTACACCTTC. Protein product: CSVEEQGSRDYGYTF.

The CDR3: CSVVGQYTDTQYF. CDR3 nucleotides: TGCAGCGTTGTGGGACAGTACACAGATACGCAGTATTTT. The rearrangement uses TRBV29-1 and TRBJ2-3; 7 nucleotides agree with TRBD1. This CDR3 has 13 amino acids. In germline, CDR1 is SQVTM, CDR2 ANQGSEA. Trimming cost V 4 bases and J 2 bases; bases outside gene matches: 3.

The V gene is TRBV7-9, the J gene TRBJ2-2, with TRBD1 matching over 8 bases. Unmatched junction bases numbered 3, after V lost 3 bases and J lost 6 bases. The CDR3 contains 14 residues. CDR1 is SEHNR and CDR2 is FQNEAQ in the germline V gene (reference sequence). CDR3 nucleotide sequence: TGTGCCAGCAGCTTCAGGGGGCGCTCCGGGGAGCTGTTTTTT. It specifies CASSFRGRSGELFF.

As DNA, the CDR3 is TGTGCCAGCTCACCAGTCAGGGCTATATCCTACGAGCAGTACTTC. It translates to CASSPVRAISYEQYF. The rearrangement links TRBV18 to TRBJ2-7; D may be TRBD1 (5 bases). Germline CDR1 is KGHSH and CDR2 is LQKENI. This CDR3 is 15 amino acids long. The germline V and J ends were trimmed by 2 bases and 1 base, with 12 bases remaining between them.

The V gene is TRBV5-1, the J gene TRBJ2-3, with TRBD2 matching over 14 bases. CDR1 and CDR2 (germline): SGHRS, YFSETQ. The CDR3 consists of 16 residues. V was pared by 5 bases and J by 1 base, with 3 bases of the junction left unmatched. The CDR3: CASRSGLAGGTDTQYF. DNA for the CDR3: TGCGCCAGCAGGTCGGGACTAGCGGGGGGCACAGATACGCAGTATTTT.

The J gene is TRBJ2-3, the V gene TRBV7-9, with D perhaps matching TRBD1 (5 bases). CDR1 SEHNR and CDR2 FQNEAQ come from the germline V gene (reference sequence). CDR3 length equals 15 residues. Trimming took 1 base from V and 3 from J, leaving 11 bases between them. CDR3 coding DNA: TGTGCCAGCAGCTTAGAAGGGGTCGCGACAGATACGCAGTATTTT. Translating it yields CASSLEGVATDTQYF.

The rearrangement joins TRBV19 to TRBJ1-6, with D possibly being TRBD1 (5 bases). Trimming took 8 bases from V and 9 from J, leaving 26 bases between them. Germline lookup yields CDR1 LNHDA and CDR2 SQIVND (reference sequence). The CDR3 extends over 17 amino acids. The CDR3 region has the DNA TGTGCCAGTCGAACACCTATTCGGGGGGATCGGAGTTCACCCCTCCACTTT. Translated, it gives CASRTPIRGDRSSPLHF.

The V gene is TRBV5-6, the J gene TRBJ2-3; D is uncertain. The CDR3 has 14 residues. Germline V gives CDR1 SGHDT, CDR2 YYEEEE. The V end was cut by 1 base, the J end by 2 bases, with 8 bases between. CDR3 region: CASSLWQNTDTQYF. CDR3 sequence (DNA): TGTGCCAGCAGCTTGTGGCAGAACACAGATACGCAGTATTTT.

The rearrangement joins TRBV6-6 to TRBJ2-7; the D gene is possibly TRBD2 (5 bases). From germline, CDR1 is MNHNY and CDR2 SVGAGI (reference sequence). The V end was cut by 0 bases, the J end by 0 bases, with 6 bases between. CDR3 size: 14 residues. The CDR3 region is CASSYSEGSYEQYF. The CDR3 nucleotides read TGTGCCAGCAGTTACTCTGAGGGCTCCTACGAGCAGTACTTC.

This sequence joins TRBV10-3 and TRBJ2-1; TRBD1 aligns across 9 bases. Trimming removed 7 bases from V and 5 bases from J; junction bases left unmatched: 6. The CDR3 is 14 amino acids. Per the germline V gene, CDR1 is ENHRY and CDR2 is SYGVKD. As DNA, the CDR3 is TGTGCCATCATGGGGGACAGGGTTAACAATGAGCAGTTCTTC. This gives the protein CAIMGDRVNNEQFF.

The chain has TRBV2 and TRBJ1-1; the D gene is possibly TRBD1 (6 bases). The CDR3 runs 15 residues. Germline V gives CDR1 SNHLY, CDR2 FYNNEI. Trimming left V 8 bases short and J 1 base short, with 17 bases between. CDR3 nucleotides: TGTGCCAGCTGGGGGCCAGGGGCGCCGAACACTGAAGCTTTCTTT. Translated, it gives CASWGPGAPNTEAFF.

The genes are TRBV5-1 and TRBJ2-7; possible D gene TRBD1, 7 bases. Germline V gene lookup returns CDR1 SGHRS and CDR2 YFSETQ. The CDR3 is 15 residues long. The ends were cut back, 0 bases at V and 1 base at J, with 11 bases in the middle. The CDR3 coding sequence is TGCGCCAGCAGCTTGGGACAGGGAGGATCCTACGAGCAGTACTTC. This sequence encodes CASSLGQGGSYEQYF. The entire variable domain, with the rest obtained from reference TRBV5-1 and TRBJ2-7, is as follows: KAGVTQTPRYLIKTRGQQVTLSCSPISGHRSVSWYQQTPGQGLQFLFEYFSETQRNKGNFPGRFSGRQFSNSRSEMNVSTLELGDSALYLCASSLGQGGSYEQYFGPGTRLTVT.

V usage is TRBV7-9 and J usage is TRBJ1-3; TRBD1 is a possible D gene (5 bases). Per the germline V gene, CDR1 is SEHNR and CDR2 is FQNEAQ (reference sequence). V was trimmed by 11 bases and J by 2 bases, leaving 13 bases between them. CDR3 size: 13 residues. The CDR3 region is CAARVETGNTIYF. The CDR3 DNA is TGTGCCGCCAGGGTGGAGACTGGAAACACCATATATTTT.

The chain employs TRBV5-4 and TRBJ1-2; 7 positions match TRBD1. From germline, CDR1 is SGHNT and CDR2 YYREEE (reference sequence). V lost 2 bases, J lost 4 bases, and 5 bases stayed unmatched. The length of the CDR3 is 14 residues. Here the CDR3 reads CASSFTGDGYGYTF. The DNA of the CDR3 is TGTGCCAGCAGCTTTACAGGGGACGGCTATGGCTACACCTTC.

This rearrangement joins TRBV21-1 to TRBJ2-7; the DNA was not used to check the table's D call, TRBD2. TRBV21-1 is termed a pseudogene. The CDR3 has 15 residues. The CDR3 DNA reads as TGTGCCAGCCTCGCTCGCTTGGAGCAAACCTACGAGCAGTACTTC. This gives the protein CASLARLEQTYEQYF.

The rearrangement links TRBV5-6 to TRBJ2-3; TRBD2 aligns across 9 bases. Germline V gives CDR1 SGHDT, CDR2 YYEEEE. The V and J ends lost 0 bases and 6 bases, in that order; junction bases with no gene match: 8. The CDR3 covers 16 residues. The CDR3 loop reads CASSLVSGGGMDTQYF. The CDR3 coding sequence is TGTGCCAGCAGCTTGGTTAGCGGGGGAGGGATGGATACGCAGTATTTT.

The chain combines TRBV5-6 with TRBJ1-1; unclear D gene. This CDR3 comprises 14 residues. Trimming stripped 3 bases from V and 3 bases from J, with 12 bases between. CDR1 and CDR2 from the germline V gene are SGHDT and YYEEEE. CDR3 amino acids: CASSSPRGYTEAFF. The DNA for the CDR3 is TGTGCCAGCAGCTCCCCTCGGGGTTACACTGAAGCTTTCTTT.

V and J are TRBV7-8 and TRBJ1-2; D not certain. Germline CDR1 is SGHVS and CDR2 is FQNEAQ. The CDR3 covers 13 residues. Trimming cost V 7 bases and J 8 bases, with 17 bases left between them. CDR3 nucleotide sequence: TGTGCCAGCATCCCCATCGGAGTCGTGGGCTACACCTTC. This codes for CASIPIGVVGYTF.

V is TRBV29-1 and J is TRBJ1-1; the D gene is possibly TRBD1 (6 bases). CDR3 length equals 14 residues. The V gene's germline CDR1 is SQVTM and CDR2 ANQGSEA. V gave up 6 bases and J gave up 0 bases, with 14 bases separating them. CDR3 bases: TGCAGCGTAAACCCACAGGGAGTGAACACTGAAGCTTTCTTT. This encodes CSVNPQGVNTEAFF.